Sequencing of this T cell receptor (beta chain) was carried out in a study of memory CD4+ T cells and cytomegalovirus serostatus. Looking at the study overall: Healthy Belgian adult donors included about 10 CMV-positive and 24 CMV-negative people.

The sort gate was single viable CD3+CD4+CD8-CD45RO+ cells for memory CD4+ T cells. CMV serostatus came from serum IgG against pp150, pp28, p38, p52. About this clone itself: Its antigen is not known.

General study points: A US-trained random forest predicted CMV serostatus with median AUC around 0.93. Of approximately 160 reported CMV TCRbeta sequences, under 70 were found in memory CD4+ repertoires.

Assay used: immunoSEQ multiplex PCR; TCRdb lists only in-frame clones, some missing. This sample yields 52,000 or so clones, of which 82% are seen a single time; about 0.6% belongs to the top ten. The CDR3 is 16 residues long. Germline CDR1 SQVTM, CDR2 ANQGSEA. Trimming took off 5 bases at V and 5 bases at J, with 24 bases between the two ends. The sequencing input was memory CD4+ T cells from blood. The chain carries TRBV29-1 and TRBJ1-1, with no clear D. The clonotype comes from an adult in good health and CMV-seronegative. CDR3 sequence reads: CSVNGPPGRTRTEAFF. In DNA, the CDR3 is TGCAGCGTTAATGGCCCCCCGGGCAGGACGAGGACTGAAGCTTTCTTT. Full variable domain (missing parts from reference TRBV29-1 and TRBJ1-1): SAVISQKPSRDICQRGTSLTIQCQVDSQVTMMFWYRQQPGQSLTLIATANQGSEATYESGFVIDKFPISRPNLTFSTLTVSNMSPEDSSIYLCSVNGPPGRTRTEAFFGQGTRLTVV.